This TCR beta chain was sequenced in a study of T-cell reconstitution after alpha-beta-depleted transplantation in children. Study outcomes and limitations: Reportedly, roughly two months post-transplant, alpha-beta T cells arose from several hundred expanded graft clones. T-cell numbers and diversity one year post-transplant derived largely from freshly generated T cells. TCRbeta diversity was high at day 60 in some patients (a result of surviving recipient T cells and thymic progenitors).

Per the germline V gene, CDR1 is SGHAT and CDR2 is FQNNGV. V lost 5 bases, J lost 6 bases, and 9 bases stayed unmatched. This CDR3 comprises 15 residues. About this clonotype: Its target is unknown.

TCRbeta library preparation incorporated unique molecular identifiers. MiXCR, run by TCRdb on the PCR reads, gives a single entry per CDR3 protein. In the table there are around 700,000 distinct CDR3 sequences, about an eighth of which are singletons. Sequenced here: PBMCs, sampled before TCRalphabeta/CD19-depleted stem cell transplant. V usage is TRBV11-2 and J usage is TRBJ2-1, with 8 bases lining up with TRBD2. The TCR sequence derives from a girl aged 2-15 years with congenital amegakaryocytic thrombocytopenia, due to receive a stem cell transplant. CDR3 loop: CASSPSGGFPNEQFF. The CDR3 DNA sequence: TGTGCCAGCAGCCCGTCGGGGGGGTTCCCCAATGAGCAGTTCTTC. Full variable domain (rest looked up from reference TRBV11-2 and TRBJ2-1): EAGVAQSPRYKIIEKRQSVAFWCNPISGHATLYWYQQILGQGPKLLIQFQNNGVVDDSQLPKDRFSAERLKGVDSTLKIQPAKLEDSAVYLCASSPSGGFPNEQFFGPGTRLTVL.